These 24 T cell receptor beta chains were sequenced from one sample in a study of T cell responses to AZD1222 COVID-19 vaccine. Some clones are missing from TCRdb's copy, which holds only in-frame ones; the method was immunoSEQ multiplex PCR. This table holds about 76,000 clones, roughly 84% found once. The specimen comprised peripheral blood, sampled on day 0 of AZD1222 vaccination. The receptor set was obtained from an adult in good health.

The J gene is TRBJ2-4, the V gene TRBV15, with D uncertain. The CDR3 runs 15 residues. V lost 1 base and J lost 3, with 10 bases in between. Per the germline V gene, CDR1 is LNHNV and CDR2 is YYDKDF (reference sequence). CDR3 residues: CATSRVIPDKNIQYF. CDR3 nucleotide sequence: TGTGCCACCAGCAGAGTTATACCGGACAAAAACATTCAGTACTTC.

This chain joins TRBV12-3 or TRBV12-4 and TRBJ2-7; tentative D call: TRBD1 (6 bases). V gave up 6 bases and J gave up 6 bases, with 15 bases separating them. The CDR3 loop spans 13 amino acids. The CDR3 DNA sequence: TGTGCCAGCAGCCTTATTACAGGGTCCGAGCAGTACTTC. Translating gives CASSLITGSEQYF.

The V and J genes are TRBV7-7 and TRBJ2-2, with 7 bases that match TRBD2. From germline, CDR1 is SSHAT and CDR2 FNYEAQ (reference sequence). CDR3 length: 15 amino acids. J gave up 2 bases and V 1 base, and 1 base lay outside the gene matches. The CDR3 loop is CASSLGGGNTGELFF. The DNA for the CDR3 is TGTGCCAGCAGCTTAGGCGGGGGAAACACCGGGGAGCTGTTTTTT.

The CDR3, as DNA: TGTGCCAGCAACCCGCAGGGAGATACGCAGTATTTT. Translation gives CASNPQGDTQYF. The rearrangement links TRBV6-5 to TRBJ2-3, with a possible D match to TRBD1 (5 bases). The CDR3 totals 12 residues. Germline V lookup: CDR1 MNHEY, CDR2 SVGAGI. The germline V and J ends were trimmed by 7 bases and 5 bases, with 10 bases remaining between them.

As DNA, the CDR3 is TGTGCCAGCAGTTTAATAGCGCCTACCTACGAGCAGTACTTC. It encodes CASSLIAPTYEQYF. The V call is TRBV28, the J call TRBJ2-7, with D perhaps TRBD2 (5 bases). The CDR3 is 14 amino acids. V lost 2 bases and J 2 bases, leaving 10 bases between the germline ends. Germline CDR1 reads MDHEN; CDR2 reads SYDVKM.

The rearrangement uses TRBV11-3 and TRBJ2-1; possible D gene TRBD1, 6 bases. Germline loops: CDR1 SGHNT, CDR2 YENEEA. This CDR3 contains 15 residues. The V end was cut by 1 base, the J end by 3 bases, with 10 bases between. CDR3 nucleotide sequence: TGTGCCAGCAGCTTAGGGACAGCCTACTACAATGAGCAGTTCTTC. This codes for CASSLGTAYYNEQFF.

This chain's CDR3 is CASNSLGLAGGWNEQFF. The CDR3 coding sequence is TGTGCCAGTAATAGCCTTGGGCTAGCGGGGGGATGGAATGAGCAGTTCTTC. This chain links TRBV19 with TRBJ2-1; 11 bases are shared with TRBD2. CDR1 and CDR2 from the germline V gene are LNHDA and SQIVND (reference sequence). V trimming: 7 bases; J trimming: 7 bases; junction bases outside the gene matches: 15. The CDR3 covers 17 residues. Drawing the rest from reference TRBV19 and TRBJ2-1, the complete variable domain is DGGITQSPKYLFRKEGQNVTLSCEQNLNHDAMYWYRQDPGQGLRLIYYSQIVNDFQKGDIAEGYSVSREKKESFPLTVTSAQKNPTAFYLCASNSLGLAGGWNEQFFGPGTRLTVL.

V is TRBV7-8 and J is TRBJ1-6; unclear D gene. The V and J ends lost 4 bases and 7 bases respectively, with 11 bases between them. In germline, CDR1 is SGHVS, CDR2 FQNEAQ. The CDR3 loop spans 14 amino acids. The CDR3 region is CASSSAAGNSPLHF. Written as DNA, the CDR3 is TGTGCCAGCAGCTCGGCGGCAGGAAATTCACCCCTCCACTTT.

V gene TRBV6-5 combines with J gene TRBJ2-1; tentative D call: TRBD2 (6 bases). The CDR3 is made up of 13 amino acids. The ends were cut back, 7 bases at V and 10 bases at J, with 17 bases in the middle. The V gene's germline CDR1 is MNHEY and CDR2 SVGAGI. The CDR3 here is CASTKQGGVEQFF. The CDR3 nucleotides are TGTGCCAGCACAAAGCAGGGCGGGGTAGAGCAGTTCTTC.

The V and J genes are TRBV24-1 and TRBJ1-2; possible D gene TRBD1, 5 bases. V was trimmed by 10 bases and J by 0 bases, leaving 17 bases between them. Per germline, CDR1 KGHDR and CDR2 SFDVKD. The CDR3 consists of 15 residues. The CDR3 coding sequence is TGTGCCACGTCCACGGGGGGGGAATCTAACTATGGCTACACCTTC. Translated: CATSTGGESNYGYTF.

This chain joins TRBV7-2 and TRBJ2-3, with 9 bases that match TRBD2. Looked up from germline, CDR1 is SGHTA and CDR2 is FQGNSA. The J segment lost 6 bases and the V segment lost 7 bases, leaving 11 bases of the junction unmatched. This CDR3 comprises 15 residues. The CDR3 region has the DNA TGTGCCAGCACCCCACGGCGCGGGGGGGCGGATACGCAGTATTTT. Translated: CASTPRRGGADTQYF.

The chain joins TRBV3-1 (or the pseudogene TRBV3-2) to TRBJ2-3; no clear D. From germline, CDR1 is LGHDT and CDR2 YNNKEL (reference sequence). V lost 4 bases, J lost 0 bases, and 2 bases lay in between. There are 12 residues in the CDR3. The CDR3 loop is CASSLSTDTQYF. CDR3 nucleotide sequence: TGTGCCAGCAGCCTAAGCACAGATACGCAGTATTTT.

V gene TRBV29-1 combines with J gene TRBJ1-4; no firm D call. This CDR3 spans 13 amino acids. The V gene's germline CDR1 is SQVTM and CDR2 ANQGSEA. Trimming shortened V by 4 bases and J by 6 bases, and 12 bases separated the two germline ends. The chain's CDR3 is CSVARQWDEKLFF. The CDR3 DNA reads TGCAGCGTTGCGAGGCAGTGGGATGAAAAACTGTTTTTT.

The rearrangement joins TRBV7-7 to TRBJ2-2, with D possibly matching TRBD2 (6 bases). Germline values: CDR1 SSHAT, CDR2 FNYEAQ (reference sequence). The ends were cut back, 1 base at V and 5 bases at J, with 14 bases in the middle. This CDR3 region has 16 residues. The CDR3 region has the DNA TGTGCCAGCAGCTTAGTTGGCGGGGCGGTAACCGGGGAGCTGTTTTTT. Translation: CASSLVGGAVTGELFF. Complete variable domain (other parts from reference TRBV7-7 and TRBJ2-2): GAGVSQSPRYKVTKRGQDVTLRCDPISSHATLYWYQQALGQGPEFLTYFNYEAQPDKSGLPSDRFSAERPEGSISTLTIQRTEQRDSAMYRCASSLVGGAVTGELFFGEGSRLTVL.

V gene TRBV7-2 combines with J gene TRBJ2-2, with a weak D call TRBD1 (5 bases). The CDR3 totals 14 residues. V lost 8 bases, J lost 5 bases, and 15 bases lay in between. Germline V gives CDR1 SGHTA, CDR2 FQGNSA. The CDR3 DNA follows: TGTGCCAGCCTTGTCAGGGCTAGTACCGGGGAGCTGTTTTTT. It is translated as CASLVRASTGELFF.

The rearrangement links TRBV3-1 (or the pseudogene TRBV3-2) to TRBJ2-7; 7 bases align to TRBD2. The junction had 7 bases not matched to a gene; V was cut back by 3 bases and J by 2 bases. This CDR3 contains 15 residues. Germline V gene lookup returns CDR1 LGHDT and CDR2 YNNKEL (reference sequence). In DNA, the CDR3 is TGTGCCAGCAGCCAGGGGGGGTCAGAACCCTACGAGCAGTACGTC. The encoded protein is CASSQGGSEPYEQYV.

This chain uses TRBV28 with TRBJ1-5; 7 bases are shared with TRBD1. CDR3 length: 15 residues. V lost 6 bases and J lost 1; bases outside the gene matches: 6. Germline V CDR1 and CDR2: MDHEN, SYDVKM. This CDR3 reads CASRSTGASNQPQHF. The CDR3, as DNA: TGTGCCAGCAGATCAACAGGGGCCAGCAATCAGCCCCAGCATTTT.

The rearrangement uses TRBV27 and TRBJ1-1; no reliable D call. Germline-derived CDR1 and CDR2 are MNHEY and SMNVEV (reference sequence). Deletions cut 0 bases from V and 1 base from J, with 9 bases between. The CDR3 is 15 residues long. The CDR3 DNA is TGTGCCAGCAGTTTATCCCAACAGTCGAACACTGAAGCTTTCTTT. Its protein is CASSLSQQSNTEAFF.

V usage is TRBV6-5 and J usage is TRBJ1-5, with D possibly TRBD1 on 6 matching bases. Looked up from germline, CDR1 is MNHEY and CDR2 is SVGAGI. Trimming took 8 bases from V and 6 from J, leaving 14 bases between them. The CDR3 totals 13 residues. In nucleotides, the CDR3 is TGTGCCAGCCACCGGGGAGGGGGTCAGCCCCAGCATTTT. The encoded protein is CASHRGGGQPQHF.

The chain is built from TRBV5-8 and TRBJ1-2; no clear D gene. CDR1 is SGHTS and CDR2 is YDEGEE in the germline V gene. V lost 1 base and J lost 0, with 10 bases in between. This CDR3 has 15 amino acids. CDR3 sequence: CASSLYGNTNYGYTF. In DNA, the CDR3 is TGTGCCAGCAGCTTGTATGGGAATACTAACTATGGCTACACCTTC. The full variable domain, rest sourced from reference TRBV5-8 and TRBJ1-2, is EAGVTQSPTHLIKTRGQQATLRCSPISGHTSVYWYQQALGLGLQFLLWYDEGEERNRGNFPPRFSGRQFPNYSSELNVNALELEDSALYLCASSLYGNTNYGYTFGSGTRLTVV.

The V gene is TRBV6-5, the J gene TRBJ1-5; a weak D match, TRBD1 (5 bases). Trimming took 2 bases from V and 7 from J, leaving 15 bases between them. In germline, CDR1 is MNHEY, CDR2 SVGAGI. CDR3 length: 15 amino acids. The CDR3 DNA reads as TGTGCCAGCAGTTACAATGTGGGGCTGGGGCAGCCCCAGCATTTT. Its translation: CASSYNVGLGQPQHF.

DNA of the CDR3: TGCGCCAGCAGCCAAGAAGCCGGGTCCTTATACAATGAGCAGTTCTTC. Amino acid sequence: CASSQEAGSLYNEQFF. This sequence joins TRBV4-1 and TRBJ2-1; D uncertain. Germline lookup yields CDR1 MGHRA and CDR2 YSYEKL. V lost 0 bases and J lost 4, with 13 bases in between. The CDR3 sequence is 16 residues long.

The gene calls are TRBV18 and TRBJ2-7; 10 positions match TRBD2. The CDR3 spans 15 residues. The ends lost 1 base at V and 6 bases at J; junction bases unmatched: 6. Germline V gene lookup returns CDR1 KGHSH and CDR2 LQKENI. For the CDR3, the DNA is TGTGCCAGCTCACCACGCGGTAGCGGGGGGCGCGAGCAGTACTTC. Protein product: CASSPRGSGGREQYF.

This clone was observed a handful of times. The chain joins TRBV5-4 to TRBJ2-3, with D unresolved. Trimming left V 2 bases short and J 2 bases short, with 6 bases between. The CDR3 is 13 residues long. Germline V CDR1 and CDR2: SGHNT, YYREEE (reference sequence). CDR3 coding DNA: TGTGCCAGCAGCTTAGGGAACACAGATACGCAGTATTTT. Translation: CASSLGNTDTQYF.